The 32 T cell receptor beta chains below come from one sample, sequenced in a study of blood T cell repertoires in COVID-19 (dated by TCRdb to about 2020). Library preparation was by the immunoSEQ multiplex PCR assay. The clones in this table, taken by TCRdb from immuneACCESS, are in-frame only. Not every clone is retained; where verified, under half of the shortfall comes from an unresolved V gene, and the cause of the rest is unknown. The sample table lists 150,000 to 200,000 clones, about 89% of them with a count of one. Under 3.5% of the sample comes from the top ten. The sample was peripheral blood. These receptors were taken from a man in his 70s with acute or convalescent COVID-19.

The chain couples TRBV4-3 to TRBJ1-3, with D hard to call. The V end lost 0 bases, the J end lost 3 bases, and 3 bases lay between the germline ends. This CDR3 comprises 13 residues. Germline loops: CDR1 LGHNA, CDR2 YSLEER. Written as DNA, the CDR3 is TGCGCCAGCAGCCAAGATCGTGGAAACACCATATATTTT. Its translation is CASSQDRGNTIYF.

The CDR3 loop is CASSQGPAGGQYNEQFF. In DNA form, the CDR3 reads TGTGCCAGCAGCCAAGGTCCCGCGGGGGGGCAATACAATGAGCAGTTCTTC. The chain carries TRBV4-2 and TRBJ2-1; the match to TRBD2 covers 9 bases. CDR1 is LGHNA and CDR2 is YNFKEQ in the germline V gene. V lost 1 base, J lost 4 bases, and 8 bases stayed unmatched. This CDR3 contains 17 residues.

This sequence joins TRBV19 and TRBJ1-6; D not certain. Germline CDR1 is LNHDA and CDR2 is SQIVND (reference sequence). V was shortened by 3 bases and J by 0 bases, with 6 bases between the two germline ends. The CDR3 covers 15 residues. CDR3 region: CASSIGSSYNSPLHF. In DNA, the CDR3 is TGTGCCAGTAGTATCGGGAGCTCCTATAATTCACCCCTCCACTTT.

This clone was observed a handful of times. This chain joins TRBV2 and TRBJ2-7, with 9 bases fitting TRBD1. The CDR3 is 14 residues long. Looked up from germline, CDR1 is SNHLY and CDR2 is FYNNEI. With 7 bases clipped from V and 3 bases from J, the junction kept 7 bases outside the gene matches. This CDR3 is CASNLGTGNYEQYF. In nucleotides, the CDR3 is TGTGCCAGCAATCTTGGGACAGGGAACTACGAGCAGTACTTC.

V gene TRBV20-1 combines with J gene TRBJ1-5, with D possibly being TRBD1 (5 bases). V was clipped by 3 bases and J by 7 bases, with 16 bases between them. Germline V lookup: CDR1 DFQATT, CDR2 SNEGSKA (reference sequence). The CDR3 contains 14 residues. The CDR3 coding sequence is TGCAGTGCTAGTCTATCGGGGGGAGTCCAGCCCCAGCATTTT. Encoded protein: CSASLSGGVQPQHF.

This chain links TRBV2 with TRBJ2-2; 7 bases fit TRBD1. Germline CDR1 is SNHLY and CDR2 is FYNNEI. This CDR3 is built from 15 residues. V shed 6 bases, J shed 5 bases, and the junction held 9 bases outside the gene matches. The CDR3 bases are TGTGCCAGCAGCCTCGAGCCCAGGGGGACCGGGGAGCTGTTTTTT. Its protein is CASSLEPRGTGELFF.

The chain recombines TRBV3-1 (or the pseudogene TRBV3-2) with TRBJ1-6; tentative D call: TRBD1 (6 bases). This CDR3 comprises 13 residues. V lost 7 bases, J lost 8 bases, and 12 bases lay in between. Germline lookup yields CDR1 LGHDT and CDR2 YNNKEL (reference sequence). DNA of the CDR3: TGTGCCAGCACCCGGACAGACCATTCACCCCTCCACTTT. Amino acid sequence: CASTRTDHSPLHF.

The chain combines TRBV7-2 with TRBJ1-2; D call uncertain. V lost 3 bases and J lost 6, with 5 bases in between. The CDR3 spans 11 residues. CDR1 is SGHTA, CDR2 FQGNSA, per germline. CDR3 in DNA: TGTGCCAGCAGCTTCTACGATGGCTACACCTTC. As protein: CASSFYDGYTF. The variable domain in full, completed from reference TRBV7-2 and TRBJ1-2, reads GAGVSQSPSNKVTEKGKDVELRCDPISGHTALYWYRQSLGQGLEFLIYFQGNSAPDKSGLPSDRFSAERTGGSVSTLTIQRTQQEDSAVYLCASSFYDGYTFGSGTRLTVV.

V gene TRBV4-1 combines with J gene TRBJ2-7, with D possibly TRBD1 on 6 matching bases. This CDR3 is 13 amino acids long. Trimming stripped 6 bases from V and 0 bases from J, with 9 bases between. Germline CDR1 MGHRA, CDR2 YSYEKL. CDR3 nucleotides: TGCGCCAGCAGGCCGACAGGCTCCTACGAGCAGTACTTC. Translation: CASRPTGSYEQYF.

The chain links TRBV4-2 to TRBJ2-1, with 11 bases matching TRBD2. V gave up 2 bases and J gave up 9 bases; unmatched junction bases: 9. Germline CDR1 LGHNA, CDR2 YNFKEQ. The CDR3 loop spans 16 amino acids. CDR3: CASSQSLTSGNSEQFF. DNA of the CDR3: TGTGCCAGCAGCCAATCCCTGACTAGCGGGAATAGTGAGCAGTTCTTC.

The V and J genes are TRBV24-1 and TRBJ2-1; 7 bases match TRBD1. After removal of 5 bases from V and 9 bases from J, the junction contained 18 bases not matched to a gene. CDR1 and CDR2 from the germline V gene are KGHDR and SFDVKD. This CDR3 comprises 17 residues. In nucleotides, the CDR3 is TGTGCCACCAGTGCCCCGACCCCAGGACAGGTTATCAGTGAGCAGTTCTTC. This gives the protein CATSAPTPGQVISEQFF.

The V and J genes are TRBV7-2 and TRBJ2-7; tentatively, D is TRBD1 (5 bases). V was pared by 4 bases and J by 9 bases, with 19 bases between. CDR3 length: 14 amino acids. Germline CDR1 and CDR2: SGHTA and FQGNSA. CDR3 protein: CASSSPPPRRGQYF. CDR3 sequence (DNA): TGTGCCAGCAGCTCACCGCCTCCCCGAAGGGGGCAGTACTTC. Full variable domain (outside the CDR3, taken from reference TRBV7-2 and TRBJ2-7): GAGVSQSPSNKVTEKGKDVELRCDPISGHTALYWYRQSLGQGLEFLIYFQGNSAPDKSGLPSDRFSAERTGGSVSTLTIQRTQQEDSAVYLCASSSPPPRRGQYFGPGTRLTVT.

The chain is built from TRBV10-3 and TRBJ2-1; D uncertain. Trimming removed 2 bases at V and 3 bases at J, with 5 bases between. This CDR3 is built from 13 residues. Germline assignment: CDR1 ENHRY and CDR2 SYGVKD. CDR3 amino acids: CAISEHYYNEQFF. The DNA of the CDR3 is TGTGCCATCAGTGAGCACTACTACAATGAGCAGTTCTTC.

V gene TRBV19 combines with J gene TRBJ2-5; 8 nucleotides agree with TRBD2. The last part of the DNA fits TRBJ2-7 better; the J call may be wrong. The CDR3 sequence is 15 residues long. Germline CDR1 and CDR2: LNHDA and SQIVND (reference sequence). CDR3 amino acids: CASSMGLGRTYEQYF. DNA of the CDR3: TGTGCCAGTAGTATGGGACTAGGAAGAACGTACGAGCAGTACTTC.

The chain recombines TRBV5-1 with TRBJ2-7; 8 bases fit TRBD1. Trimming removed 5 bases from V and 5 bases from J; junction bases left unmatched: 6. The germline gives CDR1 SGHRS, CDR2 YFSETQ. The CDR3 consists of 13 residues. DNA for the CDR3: TGCGCCAGCAGGCAGACAGGGGCGAACGAGCAGTACTTC. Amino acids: CASRQTGANEQYF.

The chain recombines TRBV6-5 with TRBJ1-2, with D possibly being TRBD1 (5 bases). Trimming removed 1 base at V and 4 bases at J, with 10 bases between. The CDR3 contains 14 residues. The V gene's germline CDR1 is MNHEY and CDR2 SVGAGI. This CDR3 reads CASSYFGRGYGYTF. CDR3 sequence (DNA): TGTGCCAGCAGTTACTTCGGGAGGGGCTATGGCTACACCTTC.

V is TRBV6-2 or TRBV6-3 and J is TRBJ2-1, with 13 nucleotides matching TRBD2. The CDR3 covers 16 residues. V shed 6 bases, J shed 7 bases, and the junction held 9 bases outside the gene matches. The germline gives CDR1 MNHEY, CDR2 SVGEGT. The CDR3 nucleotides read TGTGCCAGCAGCGACGGACTAGCGGGGGTTTCGAATGAGCAGTTCTTC. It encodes CASSDGLAGVSNEQFF.

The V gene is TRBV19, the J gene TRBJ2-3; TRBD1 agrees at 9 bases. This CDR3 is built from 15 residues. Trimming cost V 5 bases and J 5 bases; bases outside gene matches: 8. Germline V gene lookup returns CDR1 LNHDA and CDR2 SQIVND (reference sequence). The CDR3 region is CASSPWTGVGDTQYF. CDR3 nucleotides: TGTGCCAGTAGTCCCTGGACAGGGGTAGGAGATACGCAGTATTTT.

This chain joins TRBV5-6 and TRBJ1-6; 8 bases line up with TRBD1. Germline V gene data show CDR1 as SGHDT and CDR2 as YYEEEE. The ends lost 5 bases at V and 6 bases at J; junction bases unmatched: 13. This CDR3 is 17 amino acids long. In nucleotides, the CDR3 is TGTGCCAGCAGTTACCCCGGGACAGGTGCCGGTAATTCACCCCTCCACTTT. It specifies CASSYPGTGAGNSPLHF.

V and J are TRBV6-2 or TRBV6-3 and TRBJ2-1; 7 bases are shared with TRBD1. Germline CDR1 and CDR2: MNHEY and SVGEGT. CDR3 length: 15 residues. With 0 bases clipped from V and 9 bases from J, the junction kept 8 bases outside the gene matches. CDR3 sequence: CASSYSIYRGSEQFF. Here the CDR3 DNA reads TGTGCCAGCAGTTACTCAATTTACAGGGGCAGTGAGCAGTTCTTC.

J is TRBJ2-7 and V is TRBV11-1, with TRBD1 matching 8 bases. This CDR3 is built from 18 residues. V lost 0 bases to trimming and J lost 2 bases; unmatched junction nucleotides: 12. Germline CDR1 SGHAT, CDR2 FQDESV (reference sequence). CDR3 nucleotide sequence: TGTGCCAGCAGCTTAGCTGGGCCTGACAGGGGTCCTCCCTACGAGCAGTACTTC. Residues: CASSLAGPDRGPPYEQYF. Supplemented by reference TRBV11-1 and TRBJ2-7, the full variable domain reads EAEVAQSPRYKITEKSQAVAFWCDPISGHATLYWYRQILGQGPELLVQFQDESVVDDSQLPKDRFSAERLKGVDSTLKIQPAELGDSAMYLCASSLAGPDRGPPYEQYFGPGTRLTVT.

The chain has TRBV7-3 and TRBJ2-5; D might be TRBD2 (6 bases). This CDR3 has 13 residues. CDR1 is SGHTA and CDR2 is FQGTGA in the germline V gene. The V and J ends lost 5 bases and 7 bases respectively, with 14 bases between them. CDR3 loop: CASSLPGTSTQYF. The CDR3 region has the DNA TGTGCCAGCAGCCTACCCGGGACTTCGACCCAGTACTTC.

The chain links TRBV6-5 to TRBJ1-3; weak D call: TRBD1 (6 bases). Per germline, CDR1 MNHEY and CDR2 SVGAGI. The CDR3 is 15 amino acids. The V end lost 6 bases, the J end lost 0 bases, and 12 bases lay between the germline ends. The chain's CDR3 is CASSRQDSSGNTIYF. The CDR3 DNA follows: TGTGCCAGCAGCAGACAGGACTCCTCTGGAAACACCATATATTTT.

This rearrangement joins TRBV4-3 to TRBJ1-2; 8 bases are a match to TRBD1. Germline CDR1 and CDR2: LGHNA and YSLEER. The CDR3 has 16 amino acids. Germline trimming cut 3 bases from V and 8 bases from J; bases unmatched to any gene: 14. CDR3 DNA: TGCGCCAGCAGCCAGGAACCAAGGACAGGGAGTAAGGGCTACACCTTC. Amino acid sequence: CASSQEPRTGSKGYTF.

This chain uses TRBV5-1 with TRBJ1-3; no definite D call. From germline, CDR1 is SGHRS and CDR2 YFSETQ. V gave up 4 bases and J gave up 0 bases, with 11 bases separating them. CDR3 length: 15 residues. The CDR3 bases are TGCGCCAGCAGCCCCGGCCCGGGCTCTGGAAACACCATATATTTT. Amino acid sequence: CASSPGPGSGNTIYF.

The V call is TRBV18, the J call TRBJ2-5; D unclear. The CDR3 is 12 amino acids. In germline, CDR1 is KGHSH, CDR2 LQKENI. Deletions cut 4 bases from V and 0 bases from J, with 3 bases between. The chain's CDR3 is CASSRDQETQYF. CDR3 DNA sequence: TGTGCCAGCTCACGCGACCAAGAGACCCAGTACTTC.

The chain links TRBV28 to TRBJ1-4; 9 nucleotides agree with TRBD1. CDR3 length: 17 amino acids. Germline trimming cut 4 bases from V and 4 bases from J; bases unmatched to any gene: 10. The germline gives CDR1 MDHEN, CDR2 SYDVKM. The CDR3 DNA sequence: TGTGCCAGCAGTTCCCTGGTGGGACAGGGCTTTAATGAAAAACTGTTTTTT. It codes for CASSSLVGQGFNEKLFF.

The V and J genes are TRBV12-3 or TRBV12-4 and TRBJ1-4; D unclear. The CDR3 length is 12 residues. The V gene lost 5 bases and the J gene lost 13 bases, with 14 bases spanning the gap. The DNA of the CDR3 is TGTGCCAGCAGTGATGGGGAGGATCGACTGTTTTTT. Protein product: CASSDGEDRLFF.

The CDR3 DNA follows: TGCAGTGCTAGTTTGGGGGCGGAGAGGGGTTATGAGGACTACGAGCAGTACTTC. Translating gives CSASLGAERGYEDYEQYF. J is TRBJ2-7 and V is TRBV20-1, with D possibly TRBD1 on 6 matching bases. CDR1 DFQATT and CDR2 SNEGSKA come from the germline V gene (reference sequence). V was pared by 3 bases and J by 3 bases, with 27 bases between. The CDR3 contains 18 residues.

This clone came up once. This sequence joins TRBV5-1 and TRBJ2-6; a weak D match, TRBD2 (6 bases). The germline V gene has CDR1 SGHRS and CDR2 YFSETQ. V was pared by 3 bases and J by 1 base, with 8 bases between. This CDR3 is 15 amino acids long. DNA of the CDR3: TGCGCCAGCAGCTGGGGGGATTCTGGGGCCAACGTCCTGACTTTC. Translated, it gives CASSWGDSGANVLTF.

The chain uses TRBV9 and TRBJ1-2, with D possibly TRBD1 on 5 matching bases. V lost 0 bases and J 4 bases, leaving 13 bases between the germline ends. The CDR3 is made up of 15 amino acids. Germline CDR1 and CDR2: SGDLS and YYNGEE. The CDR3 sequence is CASSVATGSFYGYTF. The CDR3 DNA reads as TGTGCCAGCAGCGTAGCTACAGGATCTTTCTATGGCTACACCTTC.

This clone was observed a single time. The CDR3: CASSWAIAGDIGETQYF. In nucleotides, the CDR3 is TGCGCCAGCAGCTGGGCCATAGCGGGAGATATCGGAGAGACCCAGTACTTC. This chain uses TRBV5-1 with TRBJ2-5, with 9 bases matching TRBD2. V lost 3 bases and J lost 4; bases outside the gene matches: 13. Germline V gene data show CDR1 as SGHRS and CDR2 as YFSETQ. The CDR3 covers 17 residues.